Below are 24 T cell receptor beta chains sequenced from a single sample in a study of OX40 agonist ivuxolimab in advanced cancers. Sequenced by immunoSEQ multiplex PCR; TCRdb stores in-frame clones only, minus some. The table shows over 85,000 clones, with just under 85% occurring only once. The sequencing used CD4+ or CD8+ T cells sorted from blood, collected in a trial of the OX40 agonist ivuxolimab. The receptors here all came from an adult with an advanced solid tumor such as melanoma, head and neck, liver or kidney cancer.

The chain employs TRBV7-3 and TRBJ2-7, with D possibly matching TRBD1 (6 bases). Germline assignment: CDR1 SGHTA and CDR2 FQGTGA. Trimming cost V 5 bases and J 7 bases, with 18 bases left between them. This CDR3 spans 14 amino acids. In DNA form, the CDR3 reads TGTGCCAGCAGCCCGGCAGGGGTACCGGGGGAGCAGTACTTC. This translates into CASSPAGVPGEQYF.

This chain connects TRBV11-3 to TRBJ1-2; possible D gene TRBD1, 6 bases. Germline CDR1 is SGHNT and CDR2 is YENEEA. The ends were cut back, 5 bases at V and 4 bases at J, with 14 bases in the middle. This CDR3 contains 14 residues. The DNA of the CDR3 is TGTGCCAGCAGCCTAAACAGGGCGGGCTATGGCTACACCTTC. As protein: CASSLNRAGYGYTF.

Concerning this clone: The sample carries other DNA sequences with the same CDR3. The chain combines TRBV11-2 with TRBJ2-5; 10 positions agree with TRBD2. The CDR3 sequence is 14 residues long. CDR1 and CDR2 (germline): SGHAT, FQNNGV. The trim removed 3 bases at V and 5 bases at J, leaving 3 bases unmatched. In DNA form, the CDR3 reads TGTGCCAGCAGCTTTCAGCGGGAGGGGGAGACCCAGTACTTC. Protein product: CASSFQREGETQYF.

This chain connects TRBV7-8 to TRBJ2-5; TRBD1 is a possible D gene (6 bases). This CDR3 contains 14 residues. Trimming took 5 bases from V and 1 from J, leaving 11 bases between them. CDR1 and CDR2 (germline): SGHVS, FQNEAQ. The DNA of the CDR3 is TGTGCCAGCAGCCCGACAGGCAGCCAAGAGACCCAGTACTTC. This translates into CASSPTGSQETQYF.

V and J are TRBV4-3 and TRBJ1-1; 8 bases align to TRBD1. CDR1 LGHNA and CDR2 YSLEER come from the germline V gene. V was pared by 0 bases and J by 4 bases, with 10 bases of the junction left unmatched. The CDR3 loop spans 17 amino acids. DNA for the CDR3: TGCGCCAGCAGCCAAGAACTCCAGGGGGCCCTTCCCACTGAAGCTTTCTTT. This sequence encodes CASSQELQGALPTEAFF.

The V gene is TRBV5-1, the J gene TRBJ1-4; 9 nucleotides agree with TRBD1. CDR1 SGHRS and CDR2 YFSETQ come from the germline V gene. The ends lost 4 bases at V and 2 bases at J; junction bases unmatched: 6. This CDR3 contains 16 residues. The CDR3 loop reads CASSPGTGRTNEKLFF. CDR3 DNA: TGCGCCAGCAGCCCCGGGACAGGGAGGACTAATGAAAAACTGTTTTTT. Full variable domain (outside the CDR3, taken from reference TRBV5-1 and TRBJ1-4): KAGVTQTPRYLIKTRGQQVTLSCSPISGHRSVSWYQQTPGQGLQFLFEYFSETQRNKGNFPGRFSGRQFSNSRSEMNVSTLELGDSALYLCASSPGTGRTNEKLFFGSGTQLSVL.

This clone was detected only once. The J gene is TRBJ2-2, the V gene TRBV5-4; 16 positions agree with TRBD2. This CDR3 comprises 18 residues. The V gene end was trimmed by 3 bases and the J gene end by 2 bases; junction bases not matched to a gene: 4. Germline V lookup: CDR1 SGHNT, CDR2 YYREEE (reference sequence). As DNA, the CDR3 is TGTGCCAGCAGCTCCGGGACTAGCGGGAGGGGTAACACCGGGGAGCTGTTTTTT. It codes for CASSSGTSGRGNTGELFF.

This clone came up a few times. The chain links TRBV19 to TRBJ1-1; 8 nucleotides align to TRBD1. The junction had 14 bases not matched to a gene; V was cut back by 7 bases and J by 10 bases. The V gene's germline CDR1 is LNHDA and CDR2 SQIVND (reference sequence). The CDR3 extends over 14 amino acids. The CDR3 sequence: CASTSGTGLRGAFF. The DNA for the CDR3 is TGTGCCAGTACCTCCGGGACAGGCCTTAGGGGAGCTTTCTTT.

This clone was detected once. This chain connects TRBV4-2 to TRBJ1-5, with a weak D call TRBD1 (6 bases). CDR1 LGHNA and CDR2 YNFKEQ come from the germline V gene. The CDR3 has 17 amino acids. Trimming stripped 4 bases from V and 5 bases from J, with 21 bases between. The CDR3 here is CASSPGNRRGRDQPQHF. The CDR3 coding sequence is TGTGCCAGCAGCCCAGGTAATCGACGGGGGCGGGATCAGCCCCAGCATTTT.

The genes are TRBV30 and TRBJ1-4; TRBD1 might be the D (6 bases). CDR1 is GTSNPN, CDR2 SVGIG, per germline (reference sequence). This CDR3 is built from 16 residues. The ends were cut back, 0 bases at V and 5 bases at J, with 16 bases in the middle. As DNA, the CDR3 is TGTGCCTGGAGTGTTTTGTGGGGGCAGGGAAATGAAAAACTGTTTTTT. Translating it yields CAWSVLWGQGNEKLFF.

This sequence joins TRBV7-6 and TRBJ1-4; D is possibly TRBD1 (5 bases). Trimming stripped 4 bases from V and 8 bases from J, with 14 bases between. CDR3 length equals 14 residues. Germline CDR1 and CDR2: SGHVS and FNYEAQ. CDR3 nucleotides: TGTGCCAGCAGCTCGGGCCGGGACGACGAAAAACTGTTTTTT. This gives the protein CASSSGRDDEKLFF.

The chain uses TRBV14 and TRBJ1-5, with unresolved D. Germline V lookup: CDR1 SGHDN, CDR2 FVKESK. There are 13 residues in the CDR3. Trimming cost V 0 bases and J 5 bases, with 5 bases left between them. The CDR3 DNA reads TGTGCCAGCAGCCAAGATCTGGATCAGCCCCAGCATTTT. Translating gives CASSQDLDQPQHF.

This chain uses TRBV27 with TRBJ2-7; D is tentatively TRBD1 or TRBD2 (5 bases each). The CDR3 extends over 15 amino acids. With 7 bases removed from V and 0 bases from J, the gap between germline ends came to 16 bases. Germline CDR1 and CDR2: MNHEY and SMNVEV (reference sequence). CDR3 residues: CASTPWGSSSYEQYF. The CDR3, as DNA: TGTGCCAGCACCCCTTGGGGGTCTTCCTCCTACGAGCAGTACTTC.

V usage is TRBV4-2 and J usage is TRBJ1-3; TRBD1 aligns across 8 bases. CDR1 and CDR2 from the germline V gene are LGHNA and YNFKEQ. V gave up 0 bases and J gave up 3 bases; unmatched junction bases: 19. The CDR3 contains 21 residues. The DNA for the CDR3 is TGTGCCAGCAGCCAAGAGACTCGGGGCAGGGGGCGCTTACAGAGTGGAAACACCATATATTTT. This translates into CASSQETRGRGRLQSGNTIYF.

The chain carries TRBV7-8 and TRBJ2-2; D assignment may be TRBD1 or TRBD2 (5 bases each). The CDR3 is 15 amino acids. Per germline, CDR1 SGHVS and CDR2 FQNEAQ. V was clipped by 0 bases and J by 4 bases, with 9 bases between them. This CDR3 is CASSLAGTTTGELFF. DNA for the CDR3: TGTGCCAGCAGCTTAGCGGGGACCACCACCGGGGAGCTGTTTTTT.

The V call is TRBV7-9, the J call TRBJ2-3; possible D gene TRBD1, 6 bases. Germline CDR1 reads SEHNR; CDR2 reads FQNEAQ (reference sequence). V lost 2 bases and J lost 2, with 11 bases in between. CDR3 length: 15 amino acids. CDR3 bases: TGTGCCAGCAGCTTACGTGGGGGCCCCACAGATACGCAGTATTTT. This translates into CASSLRGGPTDTQYF.

The V and J genes are TRBV5-1 and TRBJ2-2; D gene unclear. With 4 bases removed from V and 0 bases from J, the gap between germline ends came to 10 bases. The germline gives CDR1 SGHRS, CDR2 YFSETQ. The CDR3 is 15 amino acids. The CDR3 spells CASSLPTPNTGELFF. For the CDR3, the DNA is TGCGCCAGCAGCCTACCGACACCGAACACCGGGGAGCTGTTTTTT.

The chain uses TRBV4-2 and TRBJ1-1; D ambiguous. Trimming pared 5 bases from V and 2 bases from J, leaving 15 bases between. There are 15 residues in the CDR3. Germline values: CDR1 LGHNA, CDR2 YNFKEQ. The CDR3 DNA reads TGTGCCAGCAGCTTGGCCTCACAGCCCAACACTGAAGCTTTCTTT. Amino acid sequence: CASSLASQPNTEAFF.

The J gene is TRBJ1-3, the V gene TRBV4-2, with TRBD1 as a possible D gene (5 bases). CDR1 and CDR2 (germline): LGHNA, YNFKEQ. Trimming left V 0 bases short and J 0 bases short, with 18 bases between. This CDR3 contains 19 residues. The chain's CDR3 is CASSQEGGHNFYSGNTIYF. In DNA form, the CDR3 reads TGTGCCAGCAGCCAAGAAGGAGGACACAATTTTTACTCTGGAAACACCATATATTTT.

There are a few counts of this clone. V gene TRBV5-5 combines with J gene TRBJ1-2, with D perhaps matching TRBD1 (5 bases). The V end was cut by 3 bases, the J end by 7 bases, with 10 bases between. This CDR3 region has 12 residues. From germline, CDR1 is SGHKS and CDR2 YYEKEE (reference sequence). The CDR3 region is CASSSSGAGYTF. Written as DNA, the CDR3 is TGTGCCAGCAGCTCCAGTGGGGCTGGCTACACCTTC.

This clone is a singleton in its sample. The rearrangement joins TRBV2 to TRBJ1-1; 11 positions match TRBD1. CDR3 length equals 12 residues. Per the germline V gene, CDR1 is SNHLY and CDR2 is FYNNEI. Trimming at V came to 8 bases and at J to 5 bases, leaving 1 base not matched to a gene. The CDR3, as DNA: TGTGCCAGCGGACAGGGGGCTACTGAAGCTTTCTTT. Translating gives CASGQGATEAFF.

The genes are TRBV10-3 and TRBJ1-1; TRBD1 might be the D (6 bases). Per germline, CDR1 ENHRY and CDR2 SYGVKD. V was cut by 11 bases and J by 0 bases, with 19 bases left in between. CDR3 length: 15 residues. The CDR3 DNA follows: TGTGCCTCCCAAAGGGGGGGAAGAGTGAACACTGAAGCTTTCTTT. Protein: CASQRGGRVNTEAFF.

V gene TRBV7-9 combines with J gene TRBJ2-5; D is undetermined. The CDR3 is made up of 13 amino acids. Trimming took 1 base from V and 0 from J, leaving 3 bases between them. CDR1 and CDR2 from the germline V gene are SEHNR and FQNEAQ (reference sequence). CDR3 DNA sequence: TGTGCCAGCAGCTTAGTATACCAAGAGACCCAGTACTTC. As protein: CASSLVYQETQYF.

CDR3 loop: CAWSGQRNQPQHF. CDR3 DNA sequence: TGTGCCTGGAGCGGACAACGCAATCAGCCCCAGCATTTT. The chain uses TRBV30 and TRBJ1-5; tentatively, D is TRBD1 (5 bases). Deletions cut 3 bases from V and 2 bases from J, with 8 bases between. The CDR3 consists of 13 residues. The germline gives CDR1 GTSNPN, CDR2 SVGIG (reference sequence).